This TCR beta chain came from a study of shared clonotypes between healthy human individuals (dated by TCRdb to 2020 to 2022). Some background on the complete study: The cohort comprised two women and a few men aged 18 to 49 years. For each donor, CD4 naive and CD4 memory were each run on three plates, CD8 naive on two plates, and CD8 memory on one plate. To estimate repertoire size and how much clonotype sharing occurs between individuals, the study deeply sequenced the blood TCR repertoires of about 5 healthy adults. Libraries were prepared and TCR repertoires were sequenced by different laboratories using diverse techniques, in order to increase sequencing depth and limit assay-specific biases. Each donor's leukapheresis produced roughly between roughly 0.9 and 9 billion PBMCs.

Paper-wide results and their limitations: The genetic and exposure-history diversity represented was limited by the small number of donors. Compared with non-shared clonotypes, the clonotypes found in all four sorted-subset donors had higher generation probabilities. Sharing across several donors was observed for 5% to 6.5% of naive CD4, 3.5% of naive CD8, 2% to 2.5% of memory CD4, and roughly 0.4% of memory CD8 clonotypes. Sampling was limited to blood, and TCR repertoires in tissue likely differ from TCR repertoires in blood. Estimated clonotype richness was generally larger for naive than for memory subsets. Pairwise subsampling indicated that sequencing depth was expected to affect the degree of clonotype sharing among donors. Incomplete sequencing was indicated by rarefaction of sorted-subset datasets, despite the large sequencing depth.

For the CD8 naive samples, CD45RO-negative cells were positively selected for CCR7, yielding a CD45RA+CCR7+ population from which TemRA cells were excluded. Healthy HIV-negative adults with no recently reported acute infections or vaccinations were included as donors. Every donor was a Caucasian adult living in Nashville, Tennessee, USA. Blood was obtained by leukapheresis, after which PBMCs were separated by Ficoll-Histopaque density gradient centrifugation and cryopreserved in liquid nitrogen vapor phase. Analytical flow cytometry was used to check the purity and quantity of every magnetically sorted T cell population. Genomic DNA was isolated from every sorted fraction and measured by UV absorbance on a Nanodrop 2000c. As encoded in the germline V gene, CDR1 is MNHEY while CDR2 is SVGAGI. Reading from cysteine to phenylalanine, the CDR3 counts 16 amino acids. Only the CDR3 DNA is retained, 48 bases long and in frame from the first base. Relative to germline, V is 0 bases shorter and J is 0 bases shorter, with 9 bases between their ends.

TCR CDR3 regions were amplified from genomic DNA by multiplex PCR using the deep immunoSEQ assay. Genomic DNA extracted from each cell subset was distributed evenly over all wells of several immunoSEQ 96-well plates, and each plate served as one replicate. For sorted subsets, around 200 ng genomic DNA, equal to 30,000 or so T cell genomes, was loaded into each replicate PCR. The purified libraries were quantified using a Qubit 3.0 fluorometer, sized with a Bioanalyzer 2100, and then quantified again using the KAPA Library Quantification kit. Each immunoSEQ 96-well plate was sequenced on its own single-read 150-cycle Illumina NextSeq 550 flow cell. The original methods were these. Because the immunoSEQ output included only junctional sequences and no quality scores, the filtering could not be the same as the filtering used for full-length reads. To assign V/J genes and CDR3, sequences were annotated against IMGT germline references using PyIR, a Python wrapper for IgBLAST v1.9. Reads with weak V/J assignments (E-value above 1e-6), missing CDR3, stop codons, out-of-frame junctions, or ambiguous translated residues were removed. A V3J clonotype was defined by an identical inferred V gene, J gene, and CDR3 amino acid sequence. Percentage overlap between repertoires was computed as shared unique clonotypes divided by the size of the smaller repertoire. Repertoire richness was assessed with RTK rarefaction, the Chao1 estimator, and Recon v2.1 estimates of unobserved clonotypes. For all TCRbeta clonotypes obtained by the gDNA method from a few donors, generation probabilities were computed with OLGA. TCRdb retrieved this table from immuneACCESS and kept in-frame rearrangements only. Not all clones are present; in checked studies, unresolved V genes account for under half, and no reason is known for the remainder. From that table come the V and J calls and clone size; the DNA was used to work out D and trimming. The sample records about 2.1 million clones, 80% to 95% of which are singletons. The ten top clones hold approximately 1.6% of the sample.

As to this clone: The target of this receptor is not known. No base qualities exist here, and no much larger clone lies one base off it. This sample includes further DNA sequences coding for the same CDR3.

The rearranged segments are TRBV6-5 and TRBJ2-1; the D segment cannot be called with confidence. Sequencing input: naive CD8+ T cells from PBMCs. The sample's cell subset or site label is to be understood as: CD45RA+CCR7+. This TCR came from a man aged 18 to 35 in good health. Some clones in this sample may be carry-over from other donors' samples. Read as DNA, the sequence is TGTGCCAGCAGTTACTCGGGCGGTAGCTCCTACAATGAGCAGTTCTTC. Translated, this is CASSYSGGSSYNEQFF.